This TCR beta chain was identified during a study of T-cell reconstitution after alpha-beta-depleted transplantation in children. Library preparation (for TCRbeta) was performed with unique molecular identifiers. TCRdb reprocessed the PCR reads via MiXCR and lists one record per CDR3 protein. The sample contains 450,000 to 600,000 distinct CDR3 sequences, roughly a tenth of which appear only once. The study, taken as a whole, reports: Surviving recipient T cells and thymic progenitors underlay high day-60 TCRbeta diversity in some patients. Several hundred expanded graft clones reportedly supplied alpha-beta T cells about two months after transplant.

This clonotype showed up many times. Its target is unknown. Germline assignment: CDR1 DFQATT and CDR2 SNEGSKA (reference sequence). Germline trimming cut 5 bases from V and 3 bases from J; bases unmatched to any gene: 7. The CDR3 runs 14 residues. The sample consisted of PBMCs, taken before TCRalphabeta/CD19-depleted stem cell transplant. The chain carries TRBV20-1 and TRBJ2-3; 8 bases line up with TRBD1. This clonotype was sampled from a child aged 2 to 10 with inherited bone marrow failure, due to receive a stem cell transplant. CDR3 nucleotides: TGCAGTGCTCTCCAGGGGGCAGGAACAGATACGCAGTATTTT. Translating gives CSALQGAGTDTQYF.